The 10 T cell receptor beta chains in this list originate from one sample, sequenced in a study of T cell changes during pregnancy in multiple sclerosis. TCRdb keeps only in-frame clones here, not all; method: immunoSEQ multiplex PCR. The sample gives approximately 40,000 clones, roughly 90% of which show up once; 1% to 1.5% is in the top ten. This specimen consisted of CD4+ T cells from peripheral blood mononuclear cells, obtained in the second trimester of pregnancy. The receptors derive from a female donor with multiple sclerosis, enrolled in a pregnancy study.

V usage is TRBV7-9 and J usage is TRBJ1-4; D gene uncertain. Germline CDR1 is SEHNR and CDR2 is FQNEAQ (reference sequence). This CDR3 has 14 amino acids. Trimming removed 3 bases from V and 4 bases from J, with 9 bases in between. The CDR3 DNA reads as TGTGCCAGCAGCTTTGGCAGATTTAATGAAAAACTGTTTTTT. It yields the protein CASSFGRFNEKLFF.

The chain uses TRBV27 and TRBJ2-6, with 12 bases lining up with TRBD2. The CDR3 is 17 residues long. Germline V gene data show CDR1 as MNHEY and CDR2 as SMNVEV (reference sequence). The V gene end was trimmed by 11 bases and the J gene end by 0 bases; junction bases not matched to a gene: 8. As DNA, the CDR3 is TGTGCCTCGGGACTAGCGGGTGTGGTCTCTGGGGCCAACGTCCTGACTTTC. It codes for CASGLAGVVSGANVLTF.

This clone was observed a few times. V gene TRBV6-5 combines with J gene TRBJ2-7; 9 nucleotides line up with TRBD2. The CDR3 loop spans 15 amino acids. Trimming cost V 1 base and J 6 bases; bases outside gene matches: 7. Germline CDR1 is MNHEY and CDR2 is SVGAGI. Written as DNA, the CDR3 is TGTGCCAGCAGTTACTTGGCGGGAGGGCCCCGCGAGCAGTACTTC. Its translation: CASSYLAGGPREQYF.

The table lists this clone with a few counts. The V gene is TRBV6-1, the J gene TRBJ2-1; 12 nucleotides match TRBD2. Looked up from germline, CDR1 is MNHNS and CDR2 is SASEGT. The CDR3 is made up of 15 amino acids. Losses at the gene ends were 2 bases for V and 6 bases for J; bases not matched to a gene: 2. This chain's CDR3 is CASSETSGRSNEQFF. The CDR3 bases are TGTGCCAGCAGTGAAACTAGCGGGAGGAGCAATGAGCAGTTCTTC.

This chain links TRBV10-3 with TRBJ1-2; the match to TRBD1 covers 7 bases. Germline trimming cut 5 bases from V and 3 bases from J; bases unmatched to any gene: 6. The CDR3 is 14 residues long. Germline lookup yields CDR1 ENHRY and CDR2 SYGVKD. Here the CDR3 reads CAISTTGDDYGYTF. CDR3 DNA sequence: TGTGCCATCAGTACTACAGGGGATGACTATGGCTACACCTTC.

Note on this clone: The sample holds other DNA sequences that translate to the same CDR3. This sequence joins TRBV27 and TRBJ2-3, with TRBD1 matching 7 bases. The CDR3 covers 14 residues. V dropped 6 bases and J dropped 4; count of bases not matched to a gene: 7. The V gene's germline CDR1 is MNHEY and CDR2 SMNVEV (reference sequence). CDR3 region: CASSSRGRPDTQYF. In DNA form, the CDR3 reads TGTGCCAGCAGCTCAAGGGGGCGCCCAGATACGCAGTATTTT.

This clone was detected only once. The rearrangement links TRBV6-1 to TRBJ2-7, with D hard to call. With 8 bases removed from V and 2 bases from J, the gap between germline ends came to 16 bases. This CDR3 region has 14 residues. In germline, CDR1 is MNHNS, CDR2 SASEGT. The CDR3 region has the DNA TGTGCCAGCTCGCGAGACTTGACGACCTACGAGCAGTACTTC. The encoded protein is CASSRDLTTYEQYF.

Regarding this clone: A read error may account for a junction end that differs from germline. The CDR3 sequence: CTSSSTPYRGTF. The CDR3 nucleotides read TGTACCAGCAGCTCCACCCCCTACAGAGGGACCTTC. The gene calls are TRBV7-9 and TRBJ1-2; D gene unclear. This CDR3 comprises 12 residues. Per germline, CDR1 SEHNR and CDR2 FQNEAQ (reference sequence).

J is TRBJ2-5 and V is TRBV10-3, with 10 bases identical to TRBD2. The germline gives CDR1 ENHRY, CDR2 SYGVKD. V dropped 9 bases and J dropped 5; count of bases not matched to a gene: 6. The CDR3 covers 13 residues. The chain's CDR3 is CAIGAGGGETQYF. DNA for the CDR3: TGTGCCATTGGAGCGGGAGGGGGGGAGACCCAGTACTTC.

This clone was seen once. This chain joins TRBV19 and TRBJ2-7; D possibly corresponds to TRBD1 (6 bases). CDR1 is LNHDA, CDR2 SQIVND, per germline (reference sequence). V shed 6 bases and J shed 2 bases, with 14 bases lying between them. This CDR3 contains 14 residues. Here the CDR3 reads CASSQGRRPYEQYF. The CDR3 DNA is TGTGCCAGTAGCCAGGGGCGCCGACCCTACGAGCAGTACTTC.